This note documents a single T cell receptor beta chain sequence. No antigen is known for it. Sequencing used immunoSEQ multiplex PCR; TCRdb keeps in-frame clones, though not all of them. The profile shows around 2,000,000 clones, about 95% of them singletons. These data originate in a study of shared clonotypes between healthy human individuals. V was trimmed by 0 bases and J by 4 bases, leaving 12 bases between them. The CDR3 is 16 residues long. CDR1 and CDR2 (germline): LGHNA, YSLEER. The study, taken as a whole, reports: Some clonotypes were shared by all four sorted-subset donors, while others were not shared. The non-shared ones had lower generation probabilities than the shared ones. Sampling covered blood only; tissue repertoires likely differ.

CD8 cells classed as naive were CD45RO-negative and positively selected for CCR7, excluding terminally differentiated effector memory CD45RA+ cells. Donors included only healthy HIV-negative adults lacking recent acute infections or vaccinations. Sequenced input: naive CD8+ T cells sorted from blood. This rearrangement joins TRBV4-3 to TRBJ2-2; a possible D gene is TRBD2 (6 bases). The sequence was collected from a young man in good health. For the CDR3, the DNA is TGCGCCAGCAGCCAAGAGTGGGCGGGAAGCACCGGGGAGCTGTTTTTT. Protein product: CASSQEWAGSTGELFF.